Shown below are 18 T cell receptor beta chains from a single sample sequenced in a study of early T cells in non-severe SARS-CoV-2 infection. TCRdb recomputed calls from the 5' RACE reads with MiXCR, one row per CDR3 protein. This sample has some 64,000 distinct CDR3 sequences, with more than 8% found just once. The sample here was whole blood, taken at baseline. The source of these receptors is an adult who was a healthcare worker with PCR-confirmed SARS-CoV-2 infection or an uninfected control (not recorded which).

This chain connects TRBV27 to TRBJ2-1, with a weak D call TRBD2 (5 bases). The CDR3 is 15 residues long. Germline V lookup: CDR1 MNHEY, CDR2 SMNVEV (reference sequence). Trimming removed 2 bases from V and 4 bases from J, with 12 bases in between. CDR3 residues: CASSLRRVKYNEQFF. The CDR3 nucleotides read TGTGCCAGCAGTTTACGGCGGGTAAAGTACAATGAGCAGTTCTTC.

This clonotype has ten or more counts. The CDR3 DNA follows: TGTGCCAGCAGCCCGAGACTAGCGGGGAACTACGAGCAGTACTTC. It yields the protein CASSPRLAGNYEQYF. This chain links TRBV7-9 with TRBJ2-7; 11 bases fit TRBD2. Per the germline V gene, CDR1 is SEHNR and CDR2 is FQNEAQ (reference sequence). The CDR3 sequence is 15 residues long. J lost 3 bases, V lost 5 bases, and 6 bases had no gene match.

The chain couples TRBV24-1 to TRBJ2-2; 8 nucleotides match TRBD1. The CDR3 totals 17 residues. With 1 base clipped from V and 5 bases from J, the junction kept 8 bases outside the gene matches. Germline V gene lookup returns CDR1 KGHDR and CDR2 SFDVKD. The CDR3 reads CATSDLGGQGRTGELFF. The CDR3, as DNA: TGTGCCACCAGTGATTTAGGCGGACAGGGTAGAACCGGGGAGCTGTTTTTT.

This chain connects TRBV7-2 to TRBJ1-5, with D perhaps matching TRBD1 (5 bases). V was shortened by 5 bases and J by 7 bases, with 18 bases between the two germline ends. This CDR3 has 15 residues. CDR1 SGHTA and CDR2 FQGNSA come from the germline V gene. The CDR3 nucleotides read TGTGCCAGCAGCCTAGACCCCCAGGGCGGCCAGCCCCAGCATTTT. Protein product: CASSLDPQGGQPQHF. The full variable domain, in which reference TRBV7-2 and TRBJ1-5 provide the parts outside the CDR3, is GAGVSQSPSNKVTEKGKDVELRCDPISGHTALYWYRQSLGQGLEFLIYFQGNSAPDKSGLPSDRFSAERTGGSVSTLTIQRTQQEDSAVYLCASSLDPQGGQPQHFGDGTRLSIL.

This clonotype was counted only a few times. The chain couples TRBV7-3 to TRBJ2-1, with 7 positions matching TRBD2. There are 14 residues in the CDR3. V shed 5 bases, J shed 10 bases, and the junction held 11 bases outside the gene matches. Germline loops: CDR1 SGHTA, CDR2 FQGTGA. As DNA, the CDR3 is TGTGCCAGCAGCGCTGCGGCGGGAGCTGGAGAGCAGTTCTTC. Its protein is CASSAAAGAGEQFF. The full variable domain, with the rest looked up from reference TRBV7-3 and TRBJ2-1, is GAGVSQTPSNKVTEKGKYVELRCDPISGHTALYWYRQSLGQGPEFLIYFQGTGAADDSGLPNDRFFAVRPEGSVSTLKIQRTERGDSAVYLCASSAAAGAGEQFFGPGTRLTVL.

This clonotype was counted ten times or more. This sequence joins TRBV7-2 and TRBJ1-1; D is perhaps TRBD1 (6 bases). This CDR3 is 13 amino acids long. V was pared by 2 bases and J by 8 bases, with 12 bases between. CDR1 SGHTA and CDR2 FQGNSA come from the germline V gene. In DNA form, the CDR3 reads TGTGCCAGCAGCTTAATAGGGGGGCGCGAAGCTTTCTTT. Its protein product is CASSLIGGREAFF.

Turning to this clonotype: A junction boundary mismatches the germline segment, possibly from a read error. The V and J genes are TRBV7-9 and TRBJ1-1, with unresolved D. Germline CDR1 SEHNR, CDR2 FQNEAQ (reference sequence). This CDR3 is 14 amino acids long. The CDR3 reads CVSSNLRLAPEAFF. DNA for the CDR3: TGTGTCAGCAGCAACCTCAGGCTCGCCCCTGAAGCTTTCTTT.

The chain is built from TRBV7-2 and TRBJ2-7; D ambiguous. CDR3 length: 13 residues. V gave up 6 bases and J gave up 1 base, with 10 bases separating them. In germline, CDR1 is SGHTA, CDR2 FQGNSA. CDR3: CASSSGVSYEQYF. The CDR3 coding sequence is TGTGCCAGCAGTTCCGGCGTATCCTACGAGCAGTACTTC.

V is TRBV7-8 and J is TRBJ2-5; D call uncertain. This CDR3 is 14 amino acids long. Germline V gene data show CDR1 as SGHVS and CDR2 as FQNEAQ. Trimming removed 5 bases from V and 1 base from J, with 11 bases in between. The CDR3 DNA reads as TGTGCCAGCAGCCCTCAAGATATCCAAGAGACCCAGTACTTC. It specifies CASSPQDIQETQYF.

This clonotype was recorded at least ten times. The rearrangement links TRBV11-2 to TRBJ1-1; D might be TRBD1 (5 bases). With 9 bases removed from V and 1 base from J, the gap between germline ends came to 15 bases. The CDR3 loop spans 14 amino acids. Looked up from germline, CDR1 is SGHAT and CDR2 is FQNNGV. CDR3 sequence: CASYGGWRNTEAFF. DNA for the CDR3: TGTGCCAGTTACGGGGGGTGGAGGAACACTGAAGCTTTCTTT.

The rearrangement uses TRBV28 and TRBJ2-6; a possible D gene is TRBD1 (6 bases). This CDR3 comprises 18 residues. V was pared by 5 bases and J by 4 bases, with 21 bases between. Germline values: CDR1 MDHEN, CDR2 SYDVKM. CDR3 amino acids: CASSPLRGGTTGANVLTF. The CDR3, as DNA: TGTGCCAGCAGTCCCCTACGAGGGGGAACTACCGGGGCCAACGTCCTGACTTTC.

Regarding this clonotype: A much larger clone lies one base from this, so it may be a read error. The chain links TRBV27 to TRBJ1-6; D remains unclear. The CDR3 is 15 residues long. Looked up from germline, CDR1 is MNHEY and CDR2 is SMNVEV (reference sequence). The CDR3 nucleotides read TGTCCCAGCAGTTTATCGAACAGCCTTTCATCACCCCTCCACTTT. It encodes CPSSLSNSLSSPLHF.

The rearrangement uses TRBV24-1 and TRBJ2-1; a possible D gene is TRBD1 (6 bases). V lost 5 bases and J 7 bases, leaving 11 bases between the germline ends. This CDR3 region has 13 residues. The V gene's germline CDR1 is KGHDR and CDR2 SFDVKD. CDR3 residues: CATSGQTGNEQFF. The CDR3 DNA is TGTGCCACCAGTGGTCAAACAGGGAATGAGCAGTTCTTC.

There are many counts of this clonotype. The chain is built from TRBV10-3 and TRBJ2-7; D is possibly TRBD2 (6 bases). Trimming pared 3 bases from V and 1 base from J, leaving 10 bases between. The CDR3 spans 14 residues. CDR1 is ENHRY and CDR2 is SYGVKD in the germline V gene. The CDR3 bases are TGTGCCATCAGTGACTCCGGGACTTCCTACGAGCAGTACTTC. This encodes CAISDSGTSYEQYF.

J is TRBJ2-2 and V is TRBV12-3 or TRBV12-4; possibly TRBD1 for D (6 bases). Trimming pared 3 bases from V and 4 bases from J, leaving 9 bases between. The CDR3 loop spans 14 amino acids. The chain's CDR3 is CASSFAQGTGELFF. The CDR3 nucleotides read TGTGCCAGCAGTTTTGCACAGGGCACCGGGGAGCTGTTTTTT.

This CDR3 reads CACLSLGANGELFF. The CDR3 DNA is TGTGCCTGTCTTTCTCTGGGGGCGAACGGGGAGCTGTTTTTT. The V call is TRBV30, the J call TRBJ2-2, with D possibly being TRBD1 (6 bases). V lost 6 bases to trimming and J lost 7 bases, with 18 bases between them. The CDR3 has 14 amino acids. From germline, CDR1 is GTSNPN and CDR2 SVGIG (reference sequence).

V and J are TRBV4-2 and TRBJ2-7; D is uncertain. V was trimmed by 0 bases and J by 2 bases, leaving 5 bases between them. The CDR3 has 13 residues. Germline V gene lookup returns CDR1 LGHNA and CDR2 YNFKEQ. CDR3 region: CASSQEATYEQYF. CDR3 coding DNA: TGTGCCAGCAGCCAAGAGGCCACCTACGAGCAGTACTTC.

This clonotype was seen more than once but under ten times. This sequence joins TRBV19 and TRBJ2-2, with no clear D. Germline V lookup: CDR1 LNHDA, CDR2 SQIVND (reference sequence). The CDR3 sequence is 12 residues long. The V gene lost 6 bases and the J gene lost 5 bases, with 7 bases spanning the gap. CDR3 nucleotide sequence: TGTGCCAGTAGATTTGGAACCGGGGAGCTGTTTTTT. Protein: CASRFGTGELFF.